A selection of T cell receptor beta chains follows, all from one sample in a study of monozygotic twins with inflammatory bowel disease. After re-calling the 5' RACE reads, TCRdb lists one entry per CDR3 protein, DNA absent. In total, the table holds some 300,000 distinct CDR3 sequences. Sequenced material: blood. The source is a human donor with ulcerative colitis or Crohn's disease, or a healthy co-twin of an affected twin (not recorded which). Each CDR3 is given with its conserved first and last residue. The order of the fields is J gene, V gene, CDR3 protein.

>TRBJ2-7|TRBV7-9
CASSFFAGTGHFNEQYF
>TRBJ1-5|TRBV2
CASTQGSNQPQHF
>TRBJ2-2|TRBV14
CASSQVSGELFF
>TRBJ1-3|TRBV30
CAWKVGSSGNTIYF
>TRBJ2-7|TRBV12-3/TRBV12-4
CASSFSGRGEQYF
>TRBJ1-5|TRBV3-1
CASSQGQFNQPQHF
>TRBJ1-2|TRBV5-1
CASSITGDSNYGYTF
>TRBJ2-2|TRBV20-1
CSAREGDQNTGELFF
>TRBJ2-1|TRBV3-1
CASSQVAGGPLFSYNEQFF
>TRBJ2-1|TRBV14
CASSQVSGSSYNEQFF
>TRBJ2-2|TRBV5-6
CASSFFGSGGKISGGLFF
>TRBJ2-7|TRBV11-2
CASSQTSGISYEQYF
>TRBJ2-1|TRBV5-4
CASSTQLGWSEQFF
>TRBJ2-7|TRBV7-8
CASSLRRVSYEQYF
>TRBJ1-6|TRBV4-3
CASSQKGQAHNSPLHF
>TRBJ2-7|TRBV28
CASSLNGAVGLVSYEQYF
>TRBJ1-6|TRBV15
CATSRSKGGSSYNSPLHF
>TRBJ2-7|TRBV19
CASSIVTGGEQYF
>TRBJ2-1|TRBV28
CASTLWGGAQFF
>TRBJ2-3|TRBV10-3
CAISLLAGGPTDTQYF
>TRBJ1-3|TRBV5-1
CASSSTSSGNTIYF
>TRBJ2-1|TRBV6-1
CASTRLAGDNEQFF
>TRBJ2-3|TRBV4-2
CASSQEPPRSGRENTDTQYF
>TRBJ2-3|TRBV7-6
CASSFGSDTQYF
>TRBJ1-4|TRBV7-9
CASSPEDEKLFF
>TRBJ1-5|TRBV12-3/TRBV12-4
CASSFRAGQPQHF
>TRBJ2-1|TRBV7-9
CASSFSGNGNEQFF
>TRBJ2-3|TRBV6-1
CASSVGQALGDTQYF
>TRBJ1-4|TRBV2
CASREGQGRTNEKLFF
>TRBJ1-5|TRBV20-1
CSARDWTGREPQHF
>TRBJ2-1|TRBV18
CASSPGTSGGYNEQFF
>TRBJ2-2|TRBV4-2
CASSPVPDRVLKTGELFF
>TRBJ1-1|TRBV6-2/TRBV6-3
CASSYLSRNTEAFF
>TRBJ2-1|TRBV5-1
CASSSVAVHNEQFF
>TRBJ2-7|TRBV3-1
CASSQDTQYEQYF
>TRBJ1-2|TRBV19
CASSITQGALGLHGYTF
>TRBJ1-6|TRBV20-1
CSGPGGSYNSPLHF
>TRBJ2-5|TRBV14
CASSQPRGVETQYF
>TRBJ2-7|TRBV28
CASSGTSGRGYEQYF
>TRBJ2-1|TRBV5-1
CASSFRGYNEQFF
>TRBJ2-3|TRBV20-1
CSALLGLASADTQYF
>TRBJ1-5|TRBV6-1
CASSDTGGRNQPQHF
>TRBJ2-6|TRBV5-5
CASSSVLTSGANVLTF
>TRBJ1-2|TRBV4-3
CASSQDRRAVKTF
>TRBJ2-7|TRBV7-2
CASSLGEVPLHEQYF
>TRBJ1-5|TRBV27
CASSWEVGGPQHF
>TRBJ2-7|TRBV12-3/TRBV12-4
CASSLEGVSIYEQYF
>TRBJ2-5|TRBV10-3
CAISARETQYF
>TRBJ2-1|TRBV20-1
CSAREGKGNEQFF
>TRBJ2-3|TRBV29-1
CSVGGASSGSADTQYF
>TRBJ1-4|TRBV16
CASSVSGSPNEKLFF
>TRBJ2-1|TRBV4-3
CASSQVVGEQFF
>TRBJ2-3|TRBV5-6
CASSFMKSSTDTQYF
>TRBJ1-2|TRBV27
CASSPGFGYTF
>TRBJ2-1|TRBV7-8
CASSFTTGNYNEQFF